Below, 32 T cell receptor beta chains from the same sample are listed, as sequenced in a study of blood T cell repertoires in COVID-19. The repertoire was sequenced with immunoSEQ multiplex PCR; TCRdb's copy has only in-frame clones and lacks some. This table holds roughly 360,000 clones, more than 70% found once. Material for sequencing was PBMCs or T cells enriched from blood (not recorded which). These receptors came from a man aged 25 to 40 who had recovered from COVID-19.

Regarding this clone: Relative to the germline gene, one junction end is altered; a read error may explain this. The rearrangement links TRBV24-1 to TRBJ2-3; tentatively, D is TRBD1 (6 bases). The CDR3 spans 14 residues. CDR1 and CDR2 (germline): KGHDR, SFDVKD. The CDR3 here is CATSAQGETGTQYF. The CDR3 nucleotides read TGTGCCACCAGTGCACAAGGAGAGACAGGTACGCAGTATTTT.

This clone was detected only once. The V gene is TRBV11-2, the J gene TRBJ1-3; no firm D call. Trimming took off 11 bases at V and 0 bases at J, with 11 bases between the two ends. CDR1 is SGHAT and CDR2 is FQNNGV in the germline V gene. The CDR3 runs 13 residues. This chain's CDR3 is CAHEAISGNTIYF. The CDR3 DNA sequence: TGTGCCCACGAGGCCATCTCTGGAAACACCATATATTTT.

In regard to this clone: The same CDR3 can be traced to other DNA sequences in this sample. The CDR3 loop reads CASSLQTGNTEAFF. In DNA form, the CDR3 reads TGCGCCAGCAGCCTCCAGACAGGGAACACTGAAGCTTTCTTT. V gene TRBV5-1 combines with J gene TRBJ1-1; D perhaps matches TRBD1 (6 bases). This CDR3 has 14 residues. Looked up from germline, CDR1 is SGHRS and CDR2 is YFSETQ. With 4 bases removed from V and 1 base from J, the gap between germline ends came to 11 bases.

The chain recombines TRBV18 with TRBJ1-2; 7 bases are shared with TRBD1. V shed 2 bases and J 5 bases; nucleotides not matched to a gene: 11. Germline CDR1 and CDR2: KGHSH and LQKENI. The CDR3 is 16 residues long. CDR3 sequence reads: CASSPSPGQSPYGYTF. The CDR3 DNA is TGTGCCAGCTCACCAAGCCCGGGACAGAGCCCTTATGGCTACACCTTC.

The chain has TRBV9 and TRBJ2-3; 11 positions match TRBD2. There are 13 residues in the CDR3. The germline gives CDR1 SGDLS, CDR2 YYNGEE. With 4 bases clipped from V and 9 bases from J, the junction kept 4 bases outside the gene matches. Here the CDR3 DNA reads TGTGCCAGCAGCATAGGGACTAGCGGAACGCAGTATTTT. Protein sequence: CASSIGTSGTQYF.

This clone came up a few times. The V gene is TRBV14, the J gene TRBJ2-1; D remains unclear. V lost 1 base and J lost 8, with 12 bases in between. CDR3 length: 14 residues. Germline V gene sequence: CDR1 SGHDN, CDR2 FVKESK. The CDR3 DNA reads TGTGCCAGCAGCCAAGTTACGGGTTACGATGAGCAGTTCTTC. Amino acids: CASSQVTGYDEQFF.

The chain couples TRBV7-9 to TRBJ1-1; TRBD1 is a possible D gene (5 bases). V lost 4 bases, J lost 11 bases, and 17 bases lay in between. Per germline, CDR1 SEHNR and CDR2 FQNEAQ (reference sequence). This CDR3 is 13 amino acids long. The DNA for the CDR3 is TGTGCCAGCAGCTCCGGGGGACGGGGGAAGGCTTTCTTT. Its protein is CASSSGGRGKAFF.

The chain has TRBV3-1 (or the pseudogene TRBV3-2) and TRBJ1-2, with D maybe TRBD1 (6 bases). The CDR3 loop spans 13 amino acids. Trimming cost V 1 base and J 4 bases, with 7 bases left between them. The V gene's germline CDR1 is LGHDT and CDR2 YNNKEL (reference sequence). The CDR3 DNA reads as TGTGCCAGCAGCCAAGGCAGGGGCTATGGCTACACCTTC. Translation: CASSQGRGYGYTF.

The chain has TRBV3-1 (or the pseudogene TRBV3-2) and TRBJ1-2; D possibly corresponds to TRBD1 (6 bases). The CDR3 totals 12 residues. V lost 5 bases and J lost 7, with 11 bases in between. Germline V lookup: CDR1 LGHDT, CDR2 YNNKEL (reference sequence). This CDR3 is CASSSRGGGYTF. The CDR3 nucleotides are TGTGCCAGCAGCTCCCGAGGGGGTGGCTACACCTTC.

The CDR3 sequence is CASRDTTGLETQYF. The CDR3 DNA sequence: TGTGCCAGCAGAGACACGACAGGCTTGGAGACCCAGTACTTC. The V and J genes are TRBV6-6 and TRBJ2-5, with D possibly being TRBD1 (6 bases). The CDR3 extends over 14 amino acids. V dropped 6 bases and J dropped 5 bases, with 16 bases sitting between them. Germline V CDR1 and CDR2: MNHNY, SVGAGI (reference sequence).

V gene TRBV4-3 combines with J gene TRBJ1-5; D is unclear. Germline CDR1 is LGHNA and CDR2 is YSLEER. The V gene lost 0 bases and the J gene lost 7 bases, with 7 bases spanning the gap. CDR3 size: 13 residues. CDR3 protein: CASSQDIQQPQHF. The CDR3 nucleotides are TGCGCCAGCAGCCAAGATATTCAGCAGCCCCAGCATTTT.

The rearrangement uses TRBV4-2 and TRBJ1-2, with no clear D. Germline V gene lookup returns CDR1 LGHNA and CDR2 YNFKEQ. CDR3 length: 16 residues. V was pared by 0 bases and J by 3 bases, with 14 bases between. DNA for the CDR3: TGTGCCAGCAGCCAAGATACCGGGTTGGTGGACTATGGCTACACCTTC. Its translation: CASSQDTGLVDYGYTF.

This chain connects TRBV11-2 to TRBJ1-1; no definite D call. V was cut by 2 bases and J by 5 bases, with 12 bases left in between. Looked up from germline, CDR1 is SGHAT and CDR2 is FQNNGV. This CDR3 spans 14 amino acids. For the CDR3, the DNA is TGTGCCAGCAGCTTACAGACGGCGGGGACTGAAGCTTTCTTT. Its translation is CASSLQTAGTEAFF.

CDR3 amino acids: CASSSGQEMNTEAFF. The CDR3 bases are TGTGCCAGCAGTTCAGGACAGGAAATGAACACTGAAGCTTTCTTT. The chain uses TRBV27 and TRBJ1-1; 7 bases align to TRBD1. Germline V lookup: CDR1 MNHEY, CDR2 SMNVEV (reference sequence). The CDR3 extends over 15 amino acids. V trimming: 4 bases; J trimming: 0 bases; junction bases outside the gene matches: 5.

The V call is TRBV19, the J call TRBJ1-1, with D perhaps matching TRBD1 (6 bases). Trimming removed 7 bases from V and 6 bases from J, with 21 bases in between. Per germline, CDR1 LNHDA and CDR2 SQIVND (reference sequence). The CDR3 loop spans 15 amino acids. The CDR3 bases are TGTGCCAGTAAATCTGAACAGGGCGCGAGAGCTGAAGCTTTCTTT. Its translation: CASKSEQGARAEAFF.

This CDR3 is CAWRVGGVGPYEQYF. The CDR3 DNA reads TGTGCCTGGAGGGTAGGAGGGGTTGGGCCCTACGAGCAGTACTTC. The chain has TRBV30 and TRBJ2-7, with D tentatively TRBD2 (6 bases). Per germline, CDR1 GTSNPN and CDR2 SVGIG (reference sequence). V lost 3 bases to trimming and J lost 2 bases, with 17 bases between them. The CDR3 has 15 residues.

Comments on this clone: Other DNA sequences in the same sample also yield this CDR3. The gene calls are TRBV3-1 (or the pseudogene TRBV3-2) and TRBJ1-1, with D perhaps TRBD1 (5 bases). V was cut by 4 bases and J by 1 base, with 7 bases left in between. Germline values: CDR1 LGHDT, CDR2 YNNKEL (reference sequence). The length of the CDR3 is 13 residues. CDR3 in DNA: TGTGCCAGCAGCCCTAGGGGGAACACTGAAGCTTTCTTT. Translating it yields CASSPRGNTEAFF.

The CDR3 region is CASSWETSGGYEQYF. For the CDR3, the DNA is TGTGCCAGCAGCTGGGAGACTAGCGGGGGCTACGAGCAGTACTTC. The chain links TRBV7-9 to TRBJ2-7, with TRBD2 matching over 12 bases. Trimming took 4 bases from V and 3 from J; bases not matched to a gene: 4. The CDR3 spans 15 residues. Germline V CDR1 and CDR2: SEHNR, FQNEAQ (reference sequence).

The rearrangement uses TRBV28 and TRBJ1-1; D is unclear. The CDR3 spans 14 residues. Germline-derived CDR1 and CDR2 are MDHEN and SYDVKM. The V end lost 7 bases, the J end lost 5 bases, and 17 bases lay between the germline ends. The CDR3 nucleotides read TGTGCCAGCAAGAGGGCCACCTGGGCTACTGAAGCTTTCTTT. Its translation is CASKRATWATEAFF.

The chain recombines TRBV24-1 with TRBJ2-1; D might be TRBD2 (7 bases). V lost 7 bases and J 6 bases, leaving 18 bases between the germline ends. This CDR3 spans 15 amino acids. The germline V gene encodes CDR1 KGHDR and CDR2 SFDVKD. The DNA for the CDR3 is TGTGCCACCAGCGAGGGGGGGGACCCCGTCAATGAGCAGTTCTTC. Translated, it gives CATSEGGDPVNEQFF.

The rearrangement joins TRBV7-9 to TRBJ2-1; no firm D call. The CDR3 contains 12 residues. CDR1 SEHNR and CDR2 FQNEAQ come from the germline V gene (reference sequence). The V and J ends lost 5 bases and 7 bases respectively, with 9 bases between them. CDR3 nucleotide sequence: TGTGCCAGCAGCACCCCCGGTAATGAGCAGTTCTTC. Translating it yields CASSTPGNEQFF. The variable domain in full, completed from reference TRBV7-9 and TRBJ2-1, reads DTGVSQNPRHKITKRGQNVTFRCDPISEHNRLYWYRQTLGQGPEFLTYFQNEAQLEKSRLLSDRFSAERPKGSFSTLEIQRTEQGDSAMYLCASSTPGNEQFFGPGTRLTVL.

V usage is TRBV30 and J usage is TRBJ1-1; D not resolved. Germline V gene sequence: CDR1 GTSNPN, CDR2 SVGIG (reference sequence). The CDR3 has 14 amino acids. The ends were cut back, 0 bases at V and 0 bases at J, with 8 bases in the middle. The CDR3 is CAWSVPRLNTEAFF. DNA of the CDR3: TGTGCCTGGAGTGTCCCCAGGTTGAACACTGAAGCTTTCTTT. The complete variable domain, with remaining parts taken from reference TRBV30 and TRBJ1-1, reads SQTIHQWPATLVQPVGSPLSLECTVEGTSNPNLYWYRQAAGRGLQLLFYSVGIGQISSEVPQNLSASRPQDRQFILSSKKLLLSDSGFYLCAWSVPRLNTEAFFGQGTRLTVV.

The chain recombines TRBV5-1 with TRBJ1-2; D is perhaps TRBD1 (6 bases). Trimming cost V 4 bases and J 1 base, with 14 bases left between them. The CDR3 is made up of 15 amino acids. Germline values: CDR1 SGHRS, CDR2 YFSETQ. The CDR3 nucleotides read TGCGCCAGCAGCGAACAGGGAGGGGGTAACTATGGCTACACCTTC. Translating it yields CASSEQGGGNYGYTF.

The J gene is TRBJ1-3, the V gene TRBV6-5; no firm D call. V lost 2 bases, J lost 8 bases, and 13 bases lay in between. This CDR3 spans 14 amino acids. Germline CDR1 reads MNHEY; CDR2 reads SVGAGI. The CDR3 DNA follows: TGTGCCAGCAGTTACGGACCGAGGGATGACACCATATATTTT. This codes for CASSYGPRDDTIYF.

The CDR3 DNA reads as TGCGCCAGCAGTGAGTCGACTCACCAGCCCCAGCATTTT. Translation gives CASSESTHQPQHF. The chain links TRBV10-2 to TRBJ1-5, with D unclear. The CDR3 has 13 residues. Trimming removed 0 bases at V and 7 bases at J, with 7 bases between. Germline V lookup: CDR1 WSHSY, CDR2 SAAADI.

In the case of this clone: Compared with germline, one end of the junction differs, possibly owing to a read error. V and J are TRBV7-7 and TRBJ2-5; TRBD2 agrees at 10 bases. CDR3 length equals 17 residues. Germline V lookup: CDR1 SSHAT, CDR2 FNYEAQ (reference sequence). The CDR3 region is CASSPGLGLAYQETQYF. CDR3 sequence (DNA): TGTGCTAGCAGCCCCGGGCTGGGACTAGCGTACCAAGAGACCCAGTACTTC.

This rearrangement joins TRBV5-5 to TRBJ1-2, with D possibly matching TRBD1 (5 bases). Germline values: CDR1 SGHKS, CDR2 YYEKEE (reference sequence). The V end was cut by 4 bases, the J end by 6 bases, with 19 bases between. The CDR3 covers 15 residues. In nucleotides, the CDR3 is TGTGCCAGCAGCCTTGTGGGGGGGTCCCCCGATGGCTACACCTTC. It is translated as CASSLVGGSPDGYTF.

The chain is built from TRBV6-6 and TRBJ1-5; D remains ambiguous. Between the trimmed V and J ends, which lost 2 bases and 7 bases, there was a span of 6 bases. Per the germline V gene, CDR1 is MNHNY and CDR2 is SVGAGI (reference sequence). The CDR3 sequence is 12 residues long. The DNA of the CDR3 is TGTGCCAGCAGTTACGGGGAGCAGCCCCAGCATTTT. Encoded protein: CASSYGEQPQHF.

The CDR3 bases are TGTGCCAGCAGGGACTCAGGGGGCGATGAGCAGTTCTTC. This gives the protein CASRDSGGDEQFF. The chain combines TRBV6-5 with TRBJ2-1; 8 nucleotides line up with TRBD1. This CDR3 is 13 amino acids long. The germline CDR1 and CDR2 sequences are MNHEY and SVGAGI. Trimming took 6 bases from V and 8 from J; bases not matched to a gene: 6.

CDR3 sequence: CASSLPGQTSSGNTIYF. For the CDR3, the DNA is TGTGCCAGCAGCTTACCGGGACAAACGAGCTCTGGAAACACCATATATTTT. The genes are TRBV7-8 and TRBJ1-3; D may be TRBD1 (6 bases). CDR1 and CDR2 (germline): SGHVS, FQNEAQ. The CDR3 extends over 17 amino acids. Trimming pared 2 bases from V and 0 bases from J, leaving 14 bases between.

The chain couples TRBV18 to TRBJ2-7; D is perhaps TRBD1 (6 bases). CDR3 size: 12 residues. CDR1 and CDR2 (germline): KGHSH, LQKENI. With 2 bases removed from V and 5 bases from J, the gap between germline ends came to 7 bases. The CDR3: CASSPGGDEQYF. CDR3 DNA sequence: TGTGCCAGCTCACCAGGGGGCGACGAGCAGTACTTC.

The rearrangement joins TRBV3-1 (or the pseudogene TRBV3-2) to TRBJ1-1, with TRBD1 as a possible D gene (5 bases). The CDR3 sequence is 12 residues long. Germline assignment: CDR1 LGHDT and CDR2 YNNKEL (reference sequence). Trimming cost V 1 base and J 11 bases, with 11 bases left between them. As DNA, the CDR3 is TGTGCCAGCAGCCAAGCTGGGCAGGGTGCTTTCTTT. It specifies CASSQAGQGAFF.